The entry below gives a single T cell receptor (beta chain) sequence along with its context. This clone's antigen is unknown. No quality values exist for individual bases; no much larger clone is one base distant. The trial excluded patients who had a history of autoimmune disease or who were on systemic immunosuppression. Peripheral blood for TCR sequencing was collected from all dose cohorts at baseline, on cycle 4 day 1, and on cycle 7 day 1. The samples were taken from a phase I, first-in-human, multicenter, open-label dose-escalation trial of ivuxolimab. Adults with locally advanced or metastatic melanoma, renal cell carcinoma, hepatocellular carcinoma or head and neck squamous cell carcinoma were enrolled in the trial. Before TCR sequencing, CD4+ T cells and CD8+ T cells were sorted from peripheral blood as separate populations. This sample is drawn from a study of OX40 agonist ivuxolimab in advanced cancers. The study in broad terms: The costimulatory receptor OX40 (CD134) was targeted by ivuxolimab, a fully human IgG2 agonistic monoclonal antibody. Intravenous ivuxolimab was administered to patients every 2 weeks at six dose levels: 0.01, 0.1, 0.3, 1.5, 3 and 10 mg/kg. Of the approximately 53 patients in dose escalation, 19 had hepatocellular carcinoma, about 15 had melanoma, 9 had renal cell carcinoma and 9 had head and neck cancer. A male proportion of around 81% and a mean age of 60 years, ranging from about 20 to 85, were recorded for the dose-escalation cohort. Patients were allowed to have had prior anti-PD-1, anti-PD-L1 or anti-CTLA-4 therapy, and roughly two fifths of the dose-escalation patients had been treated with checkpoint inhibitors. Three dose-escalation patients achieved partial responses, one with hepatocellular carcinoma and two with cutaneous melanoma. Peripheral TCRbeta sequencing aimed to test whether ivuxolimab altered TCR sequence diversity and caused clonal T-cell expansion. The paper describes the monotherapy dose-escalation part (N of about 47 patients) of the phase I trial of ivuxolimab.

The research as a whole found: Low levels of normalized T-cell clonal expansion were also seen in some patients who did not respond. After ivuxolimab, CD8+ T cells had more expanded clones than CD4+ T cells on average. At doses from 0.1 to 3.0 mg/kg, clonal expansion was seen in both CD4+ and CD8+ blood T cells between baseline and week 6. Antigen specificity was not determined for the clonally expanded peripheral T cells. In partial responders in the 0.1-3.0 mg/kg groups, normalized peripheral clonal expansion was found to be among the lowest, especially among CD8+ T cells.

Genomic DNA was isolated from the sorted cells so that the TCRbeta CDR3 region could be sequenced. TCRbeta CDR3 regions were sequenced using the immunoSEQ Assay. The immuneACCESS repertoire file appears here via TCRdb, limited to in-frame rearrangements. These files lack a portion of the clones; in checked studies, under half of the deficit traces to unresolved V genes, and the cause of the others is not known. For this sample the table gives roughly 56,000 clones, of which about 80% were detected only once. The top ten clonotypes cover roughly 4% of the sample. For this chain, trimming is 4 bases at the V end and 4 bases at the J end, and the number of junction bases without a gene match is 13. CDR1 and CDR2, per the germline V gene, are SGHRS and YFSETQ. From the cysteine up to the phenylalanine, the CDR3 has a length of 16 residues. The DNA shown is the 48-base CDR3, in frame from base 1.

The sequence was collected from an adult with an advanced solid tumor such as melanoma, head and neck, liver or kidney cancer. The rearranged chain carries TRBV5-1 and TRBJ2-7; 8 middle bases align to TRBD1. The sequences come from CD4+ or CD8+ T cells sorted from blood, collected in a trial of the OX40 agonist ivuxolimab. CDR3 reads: CASSAGQDILLYEQYF. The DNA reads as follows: TGCGCCAGCAGCGCGGGACAGGACATCTTATTATACGAGCAGTACTTC.